The 26 T cell receptor beta chains below all came from one sample that was sequenced in a study of T cells in Graves' hyperthyroidism and ophthalmopathy. RNA transcripts served as the template for amplifying TCR beta CDR3 regions. HTBI primers were the set used in a first-round RT-PCR of the TCR CDR3. TCRdb independently ran MiXCR on the multiplex PCR reads; one entry per CDR3 protein. The sample has about half a million distinct CDR3 sequences; around 20% are singletons. Sample: blood. These TCRs come from a man aged 18-30 years with Graves' hyperthyroidism.

The sample holds many counts of this clonotype. The V and J genes are TRBV6-5 and TRBJ1-2; D might be TRBD1 (5 bases). The germline V gene has CDR1 MNHEY and CDR2 SVGAGI. Trimming pared 4 bases from V and 2 bases from J, leaving 14 bases between. The CDR3 has 15 residues. The CDR3 spells CASSSRREGNYGYTF. Here the CDR3 DNA reads TGTGCCAGCAGTTCCAGGAGGGAGGGGAACTATGGCTACACCTTC.

This clonotype was seen at least ten times. This rearrangement joins TRBV12-5 to TRBJ2-2, with TRBD1 matching over 8 bases. The germline V gene has CDR1 LGHNT and CDR2 FRNRAP. This CDR3 has 15 residues. Germline trimming cut 7 bases from V and 5 bases from J; bases unmatched to any gene: 9. CDR3: CASAPTGDITGELFF. The CDR3 nucleotides are TGTGCTAGTGCCCCGACAGGGGATATTACCGGGGAGCTGTTTTTT.

Only a few counts were recorded for this clonotype. The chain carries TRBV11-1 and TRBJ2-2, with 9 bases lining up with TRBD1. The CDR3 has 17 residues. The J segment lost 0 bases and the V segment lost 5 bases, leaving 7 bases of the junction unmatched. Looked up from germline, CDR1 is SGHAT and CDR2 is FQDESV (reference sequence). The CDR3 DNA is TGTGCCAGCAGCCTGGACAGGGGCAAATCGAACACCGGGGAGCTGTTTTTT. As protein: CASSLDRGKSNTGELFF. The full variable domain, its missing parts supplied by reference TRBV11-1 and TRBJ2-2, is EAEVAQSPRYKITEKSQAVAFWCDPISGHATLYWYRQILGQGPELLVQFQDESVVDDSQLPKDRFSAERLKGVDSTLKIQPAELGDSAMYLCASSLDRGKSNTGELFFGEGSRLTVL.

Concerning this clonotype: A much larger clone is a single base away; this may be a read error. This CDR3 fails to terminate in the conserved phenylalanine or tryptophan, so it likely reflects a read error. The V call is TRBV12-5, the J call TRBJ2-3, with D perhaps matching TRBD1 (6 bases). Germline V CDR1 and CDR2: LGHNT, FRNRAP. Trimming stripped 6 bases from V and 2 bases from J, with 12 bases between. CDR3 length: 14 residues. The CDR3 is CASGEGGYTDTQYL. In DNA form, the CDR3 reads TGTGCTAGTGGGGAAGGGGGTTACACAGATACGCAGTATCTT.

This clonotype was observed at least ten times. The chain links TRBV15 to TRBJ2-5, with D tentatively TRBD2 (6 bases). Trimming removed 0 bases at V and 5 bases at J, with 10 bases between. The germline V gene has CDR1 LNHNV and CDR2 YYDKDF (reference sequence). The CDR3 has 14 amino acids. In DNA form, the CDR3 reads TGTGCCACCAGCAGAGATGAGGAGGGTGAGACCCAGTACTTC. Translated: CATSRDEEGETQYF.

This clonotype was seen many times. The J gene is TRBJ1-5, the V gene TRBV4-1, with no clear D. Trimming pared 3 bases from V and 0 bases from J, leaving 9 bases between. The CDR3 extends over 15 amino acids. Germline lookup yields CDR1 MGHRA and CDR2 YSYEKL. The CDR3 nucleotides are TGCGCCAGCAGCCAGGAGGGATATAGCAATCAGCCCCAGCATTTT. This sequence encodes CASSQEGYSNQPQHF.

This clonotype was observed at least ten times. V usage is TRBV12-3 or TRBV12-4 and J usage is TRBJ1-2, with D tentatively TRBD1 (6 bases). The ends were cut back, 5 bases at V and 4 bases at J, with 11 bases in the middle. The CDR3 extends over 13 amino acids. The DNA of the CDR3 is TGTGCCAGCAGTCTGGACAGCAGCTATGGCTACACCTTC. Its translation is CASSLDSSYGYTF.

In this sample, this clonotype turned up a few times. The chain recombines TRBV11-1 with TRBJ2-3, with D possibly being TRBD1 (7 bases). The germline V gene encodes CDR1 SGHAT and CDR2 FQDESV (reference sequence). The CDR3 totals 15 residues. Trimming left V 3 bases short and J 2 bases short, with 12 bases between. As DNA, the CDR3 is TGTGCCAGCAGCTTCGGACAGGACTACACAGATACGCAGTATTTT. Translated: CASSFGQDYTDTQYF.

This clonotype was seen repeatedly, ten times or more. The chain combines TRBV6-1 with TRBJ1-2; 7 bases match TRBD1. The CDR3 has 12 residues. V shed 6 bases and J 2 bases; nucleotides not matched to a gene: 0. CDR1 MNHNS and CDR2 SASEGT come from the germline V gene. The DNA for the CDR3 is TGTGCCAGCAGGGACAGGAACTATGGCTACACCTTC. Its translation is CASRDRNYGYTF.

This clonotype was recorded many times. A read error may explain this, as a much larger clone is one base away. The CDR3 bases are TGTGCCAGCAGCCTCACAGGGATGACTGAAGCTTTCTTT. Protein sequence: CASSLTGMTEAFF. This chain joins TRBV28 and TRBJ1-1; tentative D call: TRBD1 (6 bases). Germline V gene sequence: CDR1 MDHEN, CDR2 SYDVKM. This CDR3 region has 13 residues. V lost 6 bases and J 5 bases, leaving 13 bases between the germline ends.

This clonotype came up many times. J is TRBJ1-5 and V is TRBV12-3 or TRBV12-4; unclear D gene. Trimming removed 3 bases at V and 3 bases at J, with 6 bases between. CDR3 length equals 13 residues. For the CDR3, the DNA is TGTGCCAGCAGTTTCGAATACAATCAGCCCCAGCATTTT. This encodes CASSFEYNQPQHF.

The chain's CDR3 is CSARRAGSVQETQYF. The CDR3 nucleotides read TGCAGTGCTAGACGAGCGGGGAGTGTCCAAGAGACCCAGTACTTC. The gene calls are TRBV20-1 and TRBJ2-5; TRBD2 aligns across 7 bases. The CDR3 runs to 15 residues. Germline CDR1 is DFQATT and CDR2 is SNEGSKA (reference sequence). V trimming: 2 bases; J trimming: 1 base; junction bases outside the gene matches: 7.

This clonotype showed up many times. This chain connects TRBV4-1 to TRBJ1-1, with a tentative D call TRBD1 (6 bases). CDR1 is MGHRA, CDR2 YSYEKL, per germline. The V and J ends lost 2 bases and 5 bases respectively, with 18 bases between them. CDR3 length equals 16 residues. CDR3 sequence (DNA): TGCGCCAGCAGCCAACAGGGGTCCGCCGTACGTACTGAAGCTTTCTTT. Residues: CASSQQGSAVRTEAFF.

The CDR3 DNA follows: TGCGCCAGCAGCGAGCGACAGGGGCGAGTGAGCACTGAAGCTTTCTTT. Translating it yields CASSERQGRVSTEAFF. This sequence joins TRBV4-1 and TRBJ1-1, with 8 bases that match TRBD1. Germline CDR1 MGHRA, CDR2 YSYEKL. The V segment lost 5 bases and the J segment 4 bases; nucleotides outside the gene matches: 12. The CDR3 sequence is 16 residues long.

The genes are TRBV2 and TRBJ2-5; 7 bases align to TRBD2. The CDR3 has 15 amino acids. Trimming took 6 bases from V and 1 from J; bases not matched to a gene: 8. The V gene's germline CDR1 is SNHLY and CDR2 FYNNEI. The CDR3 here is CASRALWGGQETQYF. As DNA, the CDR3 is TGTGCCAGCAGGGCCTTATGGGGGGGCCAAGAGACCCAGTACTTC.

The rearrangement links TRBV7-3 to TRBJ1-1; D is unresolved. Germline lookup yields CDR1 SGHTA and CDR2 FQGTGA. The CDR3 totals 15 residues. V gave up 2 bases and J gave up 2 bases, with 12 bases separating them. CDR3 amino acids: CASSLSKGINTEAFF. For the CDR3, the DNA is TGTGCCAGCAGCTTATCAAAGGGAATTAACACTGAAGCTTTCTTT.

This clonotype was recorded many times. The V gene is TRBV28, the J gene TRBJ1-2; tentative D call: TRBD1 (6 bases). The CDR3 is 13 residues long. Trimming cost V 3 bases and J 6 bases, with 11 bases left between them. The germline gives CDR1 MDHEN, CDR2 SYDVKM. The chain's CDR3 is CASSFRGGDGYTF. CDR3 coding DNA: TGTGCCAGCAGTTTTCGAGGGGGGGATGGCTACACCTTC.

This clonotype appeared a few times. The chain joins TRBV19 to TRBJ2-2; 10 nucleotides line up with TRBD1. The germline gives CDR1 LNHDA, CDR2 SQIVND (reference sequence). V trimming: 4 bases; J trimming: 4 bases; junction bases outside the gene matches: 9. The CDR3 totals 17 residues. The CDR3 loop reads CASSTPPRTGGTGELFF. The DNA of the CDR3 is TGTGCCAGTAGTACACCCCCCCGGACAGGGGGCACCGGGGAGCTGTTTTTT.

The chain is built from TRBV11-3 and TRBJ1-1, with D possibly matching TRBD1 (6 bases). The germline V gene encodes CDR1 SGHNT and CDR2 YENEEA. V was cut by 5 bases and J by 0 bases, with 13 bases left in between. The CDR3 sequence is 15 residues long. The chain's CDR3 is CASSDRRGMNTEAFF. As DNA, the CDR3 is TGTGCCAGCAGCGACCGCAGGGGAATGAACACTGAAGCTTTCTTT.

This clonotype was counted a few times. This CDR3 reads CASSSSGGGTDTQYF. The DNA for the CDR3 is TGTGCCAGCAGTTCTAGCGGGGGGGGTACAGATACGCAGTATTTT. This sequence joins TRBV12-3 or TRBV12-4 and TRBJ2-3, with 12 bases fitting TRBD2. The length of the CDR3 is 15 residues. V trimming: 4 bases; J trimming: 3 bases; junction bases outside the gene matches: 2.

This clonotype showed up many times. V gene TRBV9 combines with J gene TRBJ2-2; no clear D gene. Germline V CDR1 and CDR2: SGDLS, YYNGEE. CDR3 length: 11 amino acids. Trimming shortened V by 3 bases and J by 6 bases, and 3 bases separated the two germline ends. The CDR3 is CASSDPGELFF. The CDR3, as DNA: TGTGCCAGCAGCGACCCCGGGGAGCTGTTTTTT.

This chain's CDR3 is CASSKHLGRRGLDLSQHF. The CDR3 DNA reads TGTGCCAGCAGTAAGCACCTTGGGCGCAGGGGACTCGACTTGTCCCAGCATTTT. V and J are TRBV28 and TRBJ1-5; maybe TRBD1 (6 bases). Trimming left V 5 bases short and J 11 bases short, with 31 bases between. Germline-derived CDR1 and CDR2 are MDHEN and SYDVKM. The CDR3 is 18 residues long.

As to this clonotype: The final CDR3 position lacks the conserved phenylalanine or tryptophan, pointing to a likely read error. The CDR3 is CATRQQGGDQETQYL. The DNA for the CDR3 is TGTGCCACCCGTCAACAGGGGGGGGACCAAGAGACCCAGTACCTC. The chain has TRBV24-1 and TRBJ2-5; TRBD1 is a possible D gene (8 bases). Deletions cut 9 bases from V and 0 bases from J, with 16 bases between. CDR1 KGHDR and CDR2 SFDVKD come from the germline V gene. This CDR3 has 15 amino acids.

This clonotype was found many times. The rearrangement uses TRBV27 and TRBJ2-2; D call uncertain. V was trimmed by 5 bases and J by 4 bases, leaving 11 bases between them. CDR1 and CDR2 (germline): MNHEY, SMNVEV (reference sequence). This CDR3 has 14 amino acids. The CDR3 region is CASSPLFGTGELFF. The DNA for the CDR3 is TGTGCCAGCAGTCCTCTGTTTGGCACCGGGGAGCTGTTTTTT.

A remark on this clonotype: Sequence at one end of the junction differs from germline and may be a read error. The chain employs TRBV2 and TRBJ1-5, with no clear D. The germline gives CDR1 SNHLY, CDR2 FYNNEI. The CDR3 runs 12 residues. The CDR3 sequence is CASHGPNEPQHF. The CDR3, as DNA: TGTGCCAGCCACGGGCCCAATGAGCCCCAGCATTTT.

This clonotype has at least ten counts. The CDR3 DNA is TGTGCCAGTAGTATTGCGGTGGGTCAGCCCCAGCATTTT. Translating gives CASSIAVGQPQHF. The chain employs TRBV19 and TRBJ1-5; D is ambiguous. This CDR3 has 13 residues. Germline V gene sequence: CDR1 LNHDA, CDR2 SQIVND (reference sequence). The germline V and J ends were trimmed by 3 bases and 6 bases, with 9 bases remaining between them.